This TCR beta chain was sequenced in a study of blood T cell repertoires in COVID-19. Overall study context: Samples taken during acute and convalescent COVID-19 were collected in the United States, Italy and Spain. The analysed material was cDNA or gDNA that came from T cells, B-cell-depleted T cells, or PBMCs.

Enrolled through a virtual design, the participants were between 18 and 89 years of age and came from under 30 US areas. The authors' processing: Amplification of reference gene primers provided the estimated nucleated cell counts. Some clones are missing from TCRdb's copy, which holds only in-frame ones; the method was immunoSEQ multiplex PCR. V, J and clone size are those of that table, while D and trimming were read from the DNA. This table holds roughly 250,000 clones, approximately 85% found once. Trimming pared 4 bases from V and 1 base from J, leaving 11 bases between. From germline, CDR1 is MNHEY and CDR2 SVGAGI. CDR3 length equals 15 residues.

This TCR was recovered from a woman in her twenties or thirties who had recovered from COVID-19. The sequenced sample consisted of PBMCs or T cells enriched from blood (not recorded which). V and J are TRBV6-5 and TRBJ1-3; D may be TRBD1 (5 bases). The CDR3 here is CASSFFQGSGNTIYF. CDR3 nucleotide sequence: TGTGCCAGCAGTTTCTTTCAGGGATCTGGAAACACCATATATTTT.